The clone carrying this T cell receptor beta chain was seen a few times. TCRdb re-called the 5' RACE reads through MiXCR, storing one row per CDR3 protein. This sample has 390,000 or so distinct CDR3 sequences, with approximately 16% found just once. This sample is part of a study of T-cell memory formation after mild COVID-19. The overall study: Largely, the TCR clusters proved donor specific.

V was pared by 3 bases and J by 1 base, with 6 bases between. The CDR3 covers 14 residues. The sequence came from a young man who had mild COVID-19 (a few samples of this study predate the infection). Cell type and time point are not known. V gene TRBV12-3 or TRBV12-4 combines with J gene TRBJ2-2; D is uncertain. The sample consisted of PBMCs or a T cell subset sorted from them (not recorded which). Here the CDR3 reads CASSFERNTGELFF. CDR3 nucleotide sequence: TGTGCCAGCAGTTTTGAGCGGAACACCGGGGAGCTGTTTTTT.